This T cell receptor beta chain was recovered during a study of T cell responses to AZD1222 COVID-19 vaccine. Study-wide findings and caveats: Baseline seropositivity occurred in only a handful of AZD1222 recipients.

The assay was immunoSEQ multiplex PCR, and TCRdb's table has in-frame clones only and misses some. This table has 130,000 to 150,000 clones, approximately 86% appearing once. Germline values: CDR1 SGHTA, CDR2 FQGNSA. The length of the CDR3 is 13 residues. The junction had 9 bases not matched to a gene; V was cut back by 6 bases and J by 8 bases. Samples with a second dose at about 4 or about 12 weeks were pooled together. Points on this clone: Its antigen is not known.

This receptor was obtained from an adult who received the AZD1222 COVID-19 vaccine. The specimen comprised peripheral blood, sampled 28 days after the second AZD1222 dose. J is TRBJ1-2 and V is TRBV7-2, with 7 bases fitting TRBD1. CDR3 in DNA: TGTGCCAGCAGTCAGGGGGAAGGGCGCGGCTACACCTTC. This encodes CASSQGEGRGYTF. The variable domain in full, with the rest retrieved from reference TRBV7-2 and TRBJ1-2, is GAGVSQSPSNKVTEKGKDVELRCDPISGHTALYWYRQSLGQGLEFLIYFQGNSAPDKSGLPSDRFSAERTGGSVSTLTIQRTQQEDSAVYLCASSQGEGRGYTFGSGTRLTVV.